This record concerns one TCR beta chain sequence. As yet, its antigen is unknown. These donors counted as nominally healthy when sampled, but unrecorded immune exposures were likely. The sample comes from a study of cytomegalovirus exposure and HLA in healthy donors. Notes on the study in general: V- and J-gene trimming of TCR beta was linked (in a later analysis) to a missense DCLRE1C variant. TCR beta V segments were, for the most part, productive about 87% or about 30% of the time in an earlier analysis.

13 Jbeta primers and 60 Vbeta primers were used for the PCR. The table came from immunoSEQ multiplex PCR; TCRdb's copy has only in-frame clones and leaves some out. The table has approximately 190,000 clones, 65% to 85% seen once. Germline values: CDR1 LGHNA, CDR2 YSLEER. This CDR3 has 19 residues. Trimming pared 0 bases from V and 0 bases from J, leaving 17 bases between. The chain employs TRBV4-3 and TRBJ1-4; D gene ambiguous. What was sequenced was PBMCs. This sequence originates from a woman aged 25 to 39 in good health and CMV-seropositive. As DNA, the CDR3 is TGCGCCAGCAGCCAAGACGACTTTTCCGAGGTTCCAACTAATGAAAAACTGTTTTTT. It encodes CASSQDDFSEVPTNEKLFF.